The T cell receptor beta chain under discussion was sequenced for a study of beta chain features in type 1 diabetes. Across the whole study: Sorted cells numbering some 110 million were examined across all samples.

The CDR3 totals 14 residues. The germline CDR1 and CDR2 sequences are MNHEY and SMNVEV (reference sequence). The V end was cut by 8 bases, the J end by 5 bases, with 18 bases between. All of the isolated RNA was reverse transcribed, so expressed TCRB transcripts were sequenced. Libraries were prepared by immunoSEQ multiplex PCR; TCRdb keeps only in-frame clonotypes and omits some of them. The table includes over 120,000 clones, 9.2% detected once. This sequence originates from a man younger than 30 in good health. Specimen: central memory CD4+ T cells from blood. The chain employs TRBV27 and TRBJ1-2; perhaps TRBD1 as D (5 bases). CDR3 amino acids: CASRSDREGYGYTF. The CDR3 DNA reads as TGTGCCAGCCGAAGCGACCGGGAGGGGTATGGCTACACCTTC.